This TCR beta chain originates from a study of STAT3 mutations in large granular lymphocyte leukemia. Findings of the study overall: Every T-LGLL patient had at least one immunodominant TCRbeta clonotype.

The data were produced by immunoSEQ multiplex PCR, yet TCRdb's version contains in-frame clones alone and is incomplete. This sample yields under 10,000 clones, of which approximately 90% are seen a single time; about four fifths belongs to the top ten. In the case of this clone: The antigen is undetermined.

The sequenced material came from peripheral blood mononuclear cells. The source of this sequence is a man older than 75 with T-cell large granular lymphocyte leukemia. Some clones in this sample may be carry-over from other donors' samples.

The CDR3 DNA reads TGTGCCAGCAGCTTGGTGGACGAACCGACTACCACAGATACGCAGTATTTT. This codes for CASSLVDEPTTTDTQYF. The chain combines TRBV5-8 with TRBJ2-3; a weak D match, TRBD2 (5 bases). Germline loops: CDR1 SGHTS, CDR2 YDEGEE. Trimming left V 0 bases short and J 2 bases short, with 16 bases between. This CDR3 comprises 17 residues.